A selection of T cell receptor beta chains follows, all from one sample in a study of T cell repertoires in cytomegalovirus infection. Each CDR3 protein is one row after TCRdb ran MiXCR on the reads. This repertoire shows around 900,000 distinct CDR3 sequences, approximately 32% found once; its top ten account for 13%. Which antigens these TCRs recognize remains unknown. The material sequenced was cultured CD8+ T cells from PBMCs, taken from culture after CMV antigen stimulation. Receptors originate from a human donor in good health (CMV status not recorded). Some clones in this sample may be carry-over from other donors' samples. Both conserved end residues are part of each CDR3. The order of the fields is CDR3 protein, CDR3 DNA, V gene, clone size, J gene, D gene. D genes are given only for firm matches. Not all rows give a size; the values are once, few, many and, for expanded clones, a class.

CASSRDRGRGELFF	TGTGCCAGCAGCCGGGACAGGGGGCGTGGGGAGCTGTTTTTT	TRBV6-5	NA	TRBJ2-2	TRBD1
CAISGTGEQFF	TGTGCCATCAGTGGGACAGGAGAGCAGTTCTTC	TRBV10-3	NA	TRBJ2-1	TRBD1
CASSQQSQGRRFAGANVLTF	TGTGCCAGCAGCCAGCAATCACAGGGGAGACGTTTCGCTGGGGCCAACGTCCTGACTTTC	TRBV7-9	few	TRBJ2-6	TRBD1
CASSPGQTTNTGELFF	TGTGCCAGCAGCCCCGGACAGACTACGAACACCGGGGAGCTGTTTTTT	TRBV7-6	many	TRBJ2-2	NA
CATQSPQTSAQYF	TGTGCCACTCAGAGTCCACAGACGAGTGCGCAGTATTTT	TRBV24-1	few	TRBJ2-3	NA
CASSQGGYNNQPQHF	TGTGCCAGCAGTCAAGGGGGCTACAACAATCAGCCCCAGCATTTT	TRBV12-3/TRBV12-4	many	TRBJ1-5	TRBD1
CASRLGNEQFF	TGTGCCAGCCGACTAGGCAATGAGCAGTTCTTC	TRBV6-1	few	TRBJ2-1	NA
CASSLRQRIDTEAFF	TGTGCCAGCAGTTTGCGGCAACGGATCGACACTGAAGCTTTCTTT	TRBV28	many	TRBJ1-1	NA
CASRARQGEAETQYF	TGTGCCAGCAGGGCCCGACAGGGGGAGGCAGAGACCCAGTACTTC	TRBV27	few	TRBJ2-5	TRBD1
CASSLTRGGQNEQYF	TGTGCCAGCAGCTTAACGAGAGGGGGCCAGAACGAGCAGTACTTC	TRBV7-6	few	TRBJ2-7	TRBD1
CSVVEHGYTF	TGCAGCGTTGTAGAGCATGGCTACACCTTC	TRBV29-1	NA	TRBJ1-2	NA
CASSLWGRAYEQYF	TGTGCCAGCAGCTTATGGGGTCGCGCCTACGAGCAGTACTTC	TRBV13	NA	TRBJ2-7	NA
CASTEGLGYQETQYF	TGTGCCAGCACGGAGGGGTTGGGGTACCAAGAGACCCAGTACTTC	TRBV6-5	few	TRBJ2-5	NA
CASSILRGTDGYTF	TGTGCCAGCAGTATCCTTAGGGGAACAGATGGCTACACCTTC	TRBV12-3/TRBV12-4	few	TRBJ1-2	NA
CASSTPRTGGRNSPLHF	TGTGCCAGCAGTACCCCCAGGACAGGAGGACGGAATTCACCCCTCCACTTT	TRBV2	many	TRBJ1-6	TRBD1
CASRPHRLEAFF	TGTGCCAGCAGGCCCCACCGTCTCGAAGCTTTCTTT	TRBV6-6	NA	TRBJ1-1	NA
CSVAGDLPGELFF	TGCAGCGTTGCGGGGGATCTCCCCGGGGAGCTGTTTTTT	TRBV29-1	NA	TRBJ2-2	NA
CASSSSVRRGTDTQYF	TGTGCCAGCAGTTCCTCGGTGAGGCGAGGCACAGATACGCAGTATTTT	TRBV6-2/TRBV6-3	few	TRBJ2-3	NA
CASSLVGGEDTQYF	TGTGCCAGCAGCTTGGTCGGGGGGGAAGATACGCAGTATTTT	TRBV7-2	many	TRBJ2-3	TRBD2
CASSLAQGAGEKLFF	TGTGCCAGCAGCTTAGCACAGGGTGCAGGTGAAAAACTGTTTTTT	TRBV7-9	few	TRBJ1-4	NA
CASSEYPHEQYF	TGTGCCAGCAGTGAATACCCTCACGAGCAGTACTTC	TRBV25-1	few	TRBJ2-7	NA
CAIRDDSTDTQYF	TGTGCCATCAGAGATGATAGCACAGATACGCAGTATTTT	TRBV10-3	many	TRBJ2-3	NA
CATSDRQDLTDTQYF	TGTGCCACCAGTGACCGACAGGATTTAACAGATACGCAGTATTTT	TRBV24-1	few	TRBJ2-3	NA
CATSREASMNTEAFF	TGTGCCACCAGCAGAGAAGCCAGTATGAACACTGAAGCTTTCTTT	TRBV15	once	TRBJ1-1	NA
CASRSGTLANTGELFF	TGTGCCAGCAGATCCGGGACGCTCGCGAACACCGGGGAGCTGTTTTTT	TRBV6-6	few	TRBJ2-2	NA
CASSKTPAGTQYF	TGTGCCAGCAGCAAGACCCCAGCGGGTACGCAGTATTTT	TRBV7-8	many	TRBJ2-3	NA
CASSPRSANYGYTF	TGTGCCAGCAGCCCCCGCTCAGCTAACTATGGCTACACCTTC	TRBV7-9	NA	TRBJ1-2	NA